This is a list of T cell receptor beta chains from one sample in a study of vaccination effects on CD4 cells after COVID-19. The method was immunoSEQ multiplex PCR; TCRdb's version includes in-frame clones alone and lacks a portion of them. The sample carries roughly 48,000 clones, approximately 70% recorded once. The antigens these receptors bind are not known. The input for sequencing was CD4+ T cells from PBMCs cultured without peptide, taken before COVID-19 vaccination. Receptor source: a human donor who received a COVID-19 vaccine. The CDR3 runs from the conserved cysteine through the conserved F or W. The order of the fields is D gene, J gene, clone size, V gene, CDR3 protein, CDR3 DNA. The D gene is left open where the match is weak. Rows give clone size only sometimes, using once, few, many, or a class for an expanded clone.

D gene: -
J gene: TRBJ2-1
clone size: -
V gene: TRBV2
CDR3 protein: CASSEPGTPGNEQFF
CDR3 DNA: TGTGCCAGCAGTGAACCCGGGACCCCAGGCAATGAGCAGTTCTTC

D gene: TRBD2
J gene: TRBJ2-7
clone size: -
V gene: TRBV10-3
CDR3 protein: CAISESVLAGGEQYF
CDR3 DNA: TGTGCCATCAGTGAGTCAGTACTAGCGGGGGGAGAGCAGTACTTC

D gene: -
J gene: TRBJ2-5
clone size: -
V gene: TRBV4-1
CDR3 protein: CASSQAGRGGETQYF
CDR3 DNA: TGCGCCAGCAGCCAAGCAGGGCGGGGAGGTGAGACCCAGTACTTC

D gene: -
J gene: TRBJ2-3
clone size: -
V gene: TRBV7-3
CDR3 protein: CASSLAGAPSSTQYF
CDR3 DNA: TGTGCCAGCAGCTTAGCGGGGGCCCCTTCGAGTACGCAGTATTTT

D gene: -
J gene: TRBJ2-2
clone size: -
V gene: TRBV9
CDR3 protein: CASSVEAGWRLTGELFF
CDR3 DNA: TGTGCCAGCAGCGTAGAGGCTGGATGGAGACTCACCGGGGAGCTGTTTTTT

D gene: -
J gene: TRBJ1-1
clone size: -
V gene: TRBV29-1
CDR3 protein: CSVGGGNTEAFF
CDR3 DNA: TGCAGCGTTGGCGGGGGGAACACTGAAGCTTTCTTT

D gene: -
J gene: TRBJ1-5
clone size: -
V gene: TRBV19
CDR3 protein: CASSVSYNQPQHF
CDR3 DNA: TGTGCCAGTAGTGTCAGTTACAATCAGCCCCAGCATTTT

D gene: TRBD1
J gene: TRBJ1-2
clone size: -
V gene: TRBV10-3
CDR3 protein: CAISEQGANGYTF
CDR3 DNA: TGTGCCATCAGTGAGCAGGGGGCGAATGGCTACACCTTC

D gene: -
J gene: TRBJ1-2
clone size: -
V gene: TRBV28
CDR3 protein: CASSLWQRGVYGYTF
CDR3 DNA: TGTGCCAGCAGTTTATGGCAGAGAGGTGTCTATGGCTACACCTTC

D gene: -
J gene: TRBJ2-1
clone size: once
V gene: TRBV11-2
CDR3 protein: CASSLEDSSYNEQFF
CDR3 DNA: TGTGCCAGCAGCTTAGAAGACAGCTCCTACAATGAGCAGTTCTTC

D gene: -
J gene: TRBJ1-5
clone size: -
V gene: TRBV5-1
CDR3 protein: CASSLGDLNQPQHF
CDR3 DNA: TGCGCCAGCAGCTTGGGGGACCTAAATCAGCCCCAGCATTTT

D gene: TRBD1
J gene: TRBJ1-2
clone size: -
V gene: TRBV2
CDR3 protein: CASSETGSGYGYTF
CDR3 DNA: TGTGCCAGCAGTGAGACAGGGTCGGGCTATGGCTACACCTTC

D gene: -
J gene: TRBJ2-6
clone size: -
V gene: TRBV6-1
CDR3 protein: CASSEALRQSGANVLTF
CDR3 DNA: TGTGCCAGCAGTGAAGCGCTCCGACAGTCTGGGGCCAACGTCCTGACTTTC

D gene: -
J gene: TRBJ2-4
clone size: -
V gene: TRBV18
CDR3 protein: CASSAEAKNIQYF
CDR3 DNA: TGTGCCAGCTCCGCGGAGGCCAAAAACATTCAGTACTTC

D gene: TRBD2
J gene: TRBJ2-7
clone size: few
V gene: TRBV5-1
CDR3 protein: CASSPTSASYEQYF
CDR3 DNA: TGCGCCAGCAGCCCGACTAGCGCTTCCTACGAGCAGTACTTC

D gene: -
J gene: TRBJ1-1
clone size: few
V gene: TRBV5-1
CDR3 protein: CASSLGDEFNTEAFF
CDR3 DNA: TGCGCCAGCAGCTTAGGGGACGAATTCAACACTGAAGCTTTCTTT

D gene: TRBD2
J gene: TRBJ2-2
clone size: -
V gene: TRBV2
CDR3 protein: CASSAETRTRGGELFF
CDR3 DNA: TGTGCCAGCAGTGCCGAAACTCGGACGCGGGGGGGGGAGCTGTTTTTT

D gene: -
J gene: TRBJ1-4
clone size: -
V gene: TRBV19
CDR3 protein: CASGTGQGEKLFF
CDR3 DNA: TGTGCCAGTGGAACAGGCCAGGGGGAAAAACTGTTTTTT

D gene: -
J gene: TRBJ2-1
clone size: -
V gene: TRBV2
CDR3 protein: CASMVANREGINEQFF
CDR3 DNA: TGTGCCAGCATGGTGGCGAACAGGGAAGGGATAAATGAGCAGTTCTTC

D gene: -
J gene: TRBJ2-7
clone size: -
V gene: TRBV12-5
CDR3 protein: CASANPPRGEQYF
CDR3 DNA: TGTGCTAGTGCCAACCCTCCCCGGGGCGAGCAGTACTTC

D gene: TRBD1
J gene: TRBJ1-1
clone size: -
V gene: TRBV5-1
CDR3 protein: CASSLEQGGTEAFF
CDR3 DNA: TGCGCCAGCAGCTTGGAGCAGGGGGGGACTGAAGCTTTCTTT

D gene: -
J gene: TRBJ2-1
clone size: -
V gene: TRBV9
CDR3 protein: CASNRDGSSYNEQFF
CDR3 DNA: TGTGCCAGCAACAGGGACGGCAGCTCCTACAATGAGCAGTTCTTC

D gene: TRBD2
J gene: TRBJ2-3
clone size: -
V gene: TRBV5-1
CDR3 protein: CASSLQRGGLSTDTQYF
CDR3 DNA: TGCGCCAGCAGCTTGCAGCGGGGGGGCCTGAGCACAGATACGCAGTATTTT

D gene: -
J gene: TRBJ1-1
clone size: few
V gene: TRBV3-1/TRBV3-2
CDR3 protein: CASSPRRTGTEAFF
CDR3 DNA: TGTGCCAGCAGCCCTCGCAGGACGGGCACTGAAGCTTTCTTT